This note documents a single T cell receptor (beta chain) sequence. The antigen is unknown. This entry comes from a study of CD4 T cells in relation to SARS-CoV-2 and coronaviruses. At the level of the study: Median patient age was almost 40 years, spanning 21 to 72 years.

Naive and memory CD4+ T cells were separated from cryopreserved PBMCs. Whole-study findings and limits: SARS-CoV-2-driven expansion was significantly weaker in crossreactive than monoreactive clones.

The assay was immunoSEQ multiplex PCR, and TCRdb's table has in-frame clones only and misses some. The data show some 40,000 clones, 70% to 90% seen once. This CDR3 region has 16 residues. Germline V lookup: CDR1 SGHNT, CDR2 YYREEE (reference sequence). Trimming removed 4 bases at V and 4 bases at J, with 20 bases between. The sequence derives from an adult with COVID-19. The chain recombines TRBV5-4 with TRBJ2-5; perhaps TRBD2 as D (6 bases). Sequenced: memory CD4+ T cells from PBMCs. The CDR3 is CASSVSTQGLGETQYF. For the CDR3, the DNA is TGTGCCAGCAGCGTTTCCACCCAGGGACTGGGAGAGACCCAGTACTTC.